Reported below is one TCR beta chain. The Seattle patients joined while their infection was active and were tracked longitudinally afterward. The source of the sample is a study of blood T cell repertoires in COVID-19. Across the study: Acute and convalescent COVID-19 samples came from the United States, Italy and Spain. PBMCs, B-cell-depleted T cells, or T cells provided the cDNA or gDNA that made up the material.

Original handling: Researchers report that nucleated cell counts were estimated from reference gene primer amplification. The data were produced by immunoSEQ multiplex PCR, yet TCRdb's version contains in-frame clones alone and is incomplete. V and J calls and clone size are those listed in that table; D and trimming were worked out from the DNA. The table has some 100,000 clones, about 91% seen once; the top ten hold around 2%. Sequenced input: peripheral blood. The clonotype comes from a man over 45 with COVID-19, enrolled during active disease.

The CDR3: CASSWTGRSSYEQYF. The CDR3 DNA is TGTGCCAGCAGTTGGACAGGAAGGAGCTCCTACGAGCAGTACTTC. The V and J genes are TRBV28 and TRBJ2-7; 7 positions agree with TRBD1. Germline CDR1 and CDR2: MDHEN and SYDVKM. This CDR3 is 15 amino acids long. The ends lost 4 bases at V and 0 bases at J; junction bases unmatched: 6.